A selection of T cell receptor beta chains follows, all from one sample in a study of T-cell reconstitution after alpha-beta-depleted transplantation in children. MiXCR, run by TCRdb on the PCR reads, gives a single entry per CDR3 protein. The data show about 580,000 distinct CDR3 sequences, under 25% seen once. The source was PBMCs, mostly from graft donor cells, collected 360 days after TCRalphabeta/CD19-depleted stem cell transplant. All receptors come from a boy in the first two years of life who had a stem cell transplant for acute myeloid leukemia, so the T cells may come from the graft donor. Both conserved end residues are part of each CDR3. The order of the fields is V gene, clone size, J gene, D gene, CDR3 DNA, CDR3 protein. D genes are given only for firm matches. The listing skips clone size in some rows; elsewhere it reads once, few, many or a size class.

V gene: TRBV12-3/TRBV12-4
clone size: many
J gene: TRBJ2-1
D gene: -
CDR3 DNA: TGTGCCAGCACGCAGATGGGGCTCGAGCAGTTCTTC
CDR3 protein: CASTQMGLEQFF

V gene: TRBV12-3/TRBV12-4
clone size: many
J gene: TRBJ2-5
D gene: -
CDR3 DNA: TGTGCCACCAAAAGGGGGGCCGAGACCCAGTACTTC
CDR3 protein: CATKRGAETQYF

V gene: TRBV11-2
clone size: -
J gene: TRBJ2-3
D gene: TRBD2
CDR3 DNA: TGTGCCAGCAGCACCGAGGGTCCTAGCGGGGATTTCACAGATACGCAGTATTTT
CDR3 protein: CASSTEGPSGDFTDTQYF

V gene: TRBV29-1
clone size: few
J gene: TRBJ1-2
D gene: TRBD1
CDR3 DNA: TGCAGCGTTAGGCAGGGGGCCCTCGAATCCTATGGCTACACCTTC
CDR3 protein: CSVRQGALESYGYTF

V gene: TRBV7-2
clone size: few
J gene: TRBJ2-3
D gene: TRBD2
CDR3 DNA: TGTGCCAGCAGCTTCCCTTCGGGGGGGCCAGATACGCAGTATTTT
CDR3 protein: CASSFPSGGPDTQYF

V gene: TRBV5-1
clone size: few
J gene: TRBJ1-1
D gene: -
CDR3 DNA: TGCGCCAGCAGCTTGGACGACAGTGGCACTGAAGCTTTCTTT
CDR3 protein: CASSLDDSGTEAFF

V gene: TRBV19
clone size: -
J gene: TRBJ1-1
D gene: -
CDR3 DNA: TGTGCCAGTAGTATGGGGGCTGAAGCTTTCTTT
CDR3 protein: CASSMGAEAFF

V gene: TRBV29-1
clone size: many
J gene: TRBJ2-1
D gene: -
CDR3 DNA: TGCAGCGTTGAAGAAGGGGAAGAGCAGTTCTTC
CDR3 protein: CSVEEGEEQFF

V gene: TRBV20-1
clone size: many
J gene: TRBJ1-1
D gene: -
CDR3 DNA: TGCAGTGCTCCCAGCCGTGGAGTGAACACTGAAGCTTTCTTT
CDR3 protein: CSAPSRGVNTEAFF

V gene: TRBV20-1
clone size: -
J gene: TRBJ2-3
D gene: -
CDR3 DNA: TGCAGTGCTAGAGATTACAGGAGAGATACGCAGTATTTT
CDR3 protein: CSARDYRRDTQYF

V gene: TRBV7-9
clone size: many
J gene: TRBJ2-5
D gene: -
CDR3 DNA: TGTGCCAGCAGCTTAAGTTTCCTCCGGGAGACCCAGTACTTC
CDR3 protein: CASSLSFLRETQYF

V gene: TRBV25-1
clone size: -
J gene: TRBJ2-2
D gene: -
CDR3 DNA: TGTGCCAGCAGTGAATTTTTCACCGGGGAGCTGTTTTTT
CDR3 protein: CASSEFFTGELFF

V gene: TRBV12-3/TRBV12-4
clone size: many
J gene: TRBJ2-2
D gene: -
CDR3 DNA: TGTGCCAGCAGCGCAGGGGATCGGCCGACCGGGGAGCTGTTTTTT
CDR3 protein: CASSAGDRPTGELFF

V gene: TRBV12-3/TRBV12-4
clone size: many
J gene: TRBJ2-5
D gene: -
CDR3 DNA: TGTGCCAGCAGCTCTGGTACAGGCATACTTGAAGAGACCCAGTACTTC
CDR3 protein: CASSSGTGILEETQYF

V gene: TRBV7-3
clone size: many
J gene: TRBJ2-3
D gene: -
CDR3 DNA: TGTGCCCCCACCCTCGTGATCACGCAGTATTTT
CDR3 protein: CAPTLVITQYF

V gene: TRBV4-1
clone size: many
J gene: TRBJ2-3
D gene: -
CDR3 DNA: TGCGCCAGCAGCCAAGAAGTAGACCCAAGCACAGATACGCAGTATTTT
CDR3 protein: CASSQEVDPSTDTQYF

V gene: TRBV20-1
clone size: few
J gene: TRBJ1-5
D gene: -
CDR3 DNA: TGCAGTGCTAGAGATTTGCGGACCGGGAGCAATCAGCCCCAGCATTTT
CDR3 protein: CSARDLRTGSNQPQHF

V gene: TRBV25-1
clone size: -
J gene: TRBJ2-1
D gene: TRBD2
CDR3 DNA: TGTGCCAGCAGGCCGACTCTAGCGGGGGGGAACTCCTACAATGAGCAGTTCTTC
CDR3 protein: CASRPTLAGGNSYNEQFF

V gene: TRBV6-2/TRBV6-3
clone size: many
J gene: TRBJ2-1
D gene: -
CDR3 DNA: TGTGCCAGCAGTTACTATCTCTGGAGGGGCAGTGAGCAGTTCTTC
CDR3 protein: CASSYYLWRGSEQFF

V gene: TRBV21-1
clone size: -
J gene: TRBJ2-5
D gene: -
CDR3 DNA: TGTGCCAGCAGCAAAGCGGGGGGACAAGAGACCCAGTACTTC
CDR3 protein: CASSKAGGQETQYF

V gene: TRBV29-1
clone size: many
J gene: TRBJ2-1
D gene: TRBD2
CDR3 DNA: TGCACCTCTCAGGGAGGGGACTACAATGAGCAGTTCTTC
CDR3 protein: CTSQGGDYNEQFF

V gene: TRBV7-3
clone size: many
J gene: TRBJ1-2
D gene: TRBD1
CDR3 DNA: TGTGCCAGCAGCTTAAAGCCACTATTTGCCGGGCAGGGGGCGTGGGGGGCTTATGGCTACACCTTC
CDR3 protein: CASSLKPLFAGQGAWGAYGYTF

V gene: TRBV24-1
clone size: -
J gene: TRBJ1-1
D gene: -
CDR3 DNA: TGTGCCACCAGTGGGGGCGGGGGCACTGAAGCTTTCTTT
CDR3 protein: CATSGGGGTEAFF

V gene: TRBV7-6
clone size: many
J gene: TRBJ1-4
D gene: -
CDR3 DNA: TGTGCCAGCAGCCTCGGTGAGGCTGGGGGTCTCGAAAAACTGTTTTTT
CDR3 protein: CASSLGEAGGLEKLFF

V gene: TRBV28
clone size: once
J gene: TRBJ1-2
D gene: TRBD1
CDR3 DNA: TGTGCCAGCAGCACAGGGGGCTATGGCTACACCTTC
CDR3 protein: CASSTGGYGYTF

V gene: TRBV12-3/TRBV12-4
clone size: few
J gene: TRBJ2-2
D gene: TRBD1
CDR3 DNA: TGTGCCAGCAGTTCTGGACAGGGGAGGGTTAACACCGGGGAGCTGTTTTTT
CDR3 protein: CASSSGQGRVNTGELFF

V gene: TRBV20-1
clone size: -
J gene: TRBJ1-5
D gene: -
CDR3 DNA: TGCAGTGCTATGGAGACAAACGCCATCAATCAGCCCCAGCATTTT
CDR3 protein: CSAMETNAINQPQHF

V gene: TRBV10-1
clone size: -
J gene: TRBJ2-3
D gene: -
CDR3 DNA: TGCGCCAGCGGGGGTAGCGGCACAGATACGCAGTATTTT
CDR3 protein: CASGGSGTDTQYF

V gene: TRBV6-1
clone size: -
J gene: TRBJ2-2
D gene: TRBD1
CDR3 DNA: TGTGCCAGCAGTGACACCGAGATACAGGGGGCCGGGGAGCTGTTTTTT
CDR3 protein: CASSDTEIQGAGELFF

V gene: TRBV5-5
clone size: many
J gene: TRBJ2-2
D gene: -
CDR3 DNA: TGTGCCAGCAGCAGGACGGTCGGGGACACCGGGGAGCTGTTTTTT
CDR3 protein: CASSRTVGDTGELFF

V gene: TRBV6-5
clone size: many
J gene: TRBJ1-2
D gene: -
CDR3 DNA: TGTGCCAGCAGTTACCACCGGCGGTTTTCTAACTATGGCTACACCTTC
CDR3 protein: CASSYHRRFSNYGYTF

V gene: TRBV6-2/TRBV6-3
clone size: many
J gene: TRBJ1-1
D gene: -
CDR3 DNA: TGTGCCAGCAGTTACTCGCAGGGGAACACTGAAGCTTTCTTT
CDR3 protein: CASSYSQGNTEAFF

V gene: TRBV15
clone size: -
J gene: TRBJ2-5
D gene: -
CDR3 DNA: TGTGCCACCAGCAGAGGGACACAAGAGACCCAGTACTTC
CDR3 protein: CATSRGTQETQYF

V gene: TRBV3-1
clone size: many
J gene: TRBJ2-1
D gene: TRBD2
CDR3 DNA: TGTGCCAGCAGCCAAGGTCTAGCGGCGGGGGGTGAGCAGTTCTTC
CDR3 protein: CASSQGLAAGGEQFF

V gene: TRBV2
clone size: -
J gene: TRBJ1-1
D gene: -
CDR3 DNA: TGTGCCATCTGTTTCACTGAGGGGGGCACTGAAGCTTTCTTT
CDR3 protein: CAICFTEGGTEAFF

V gene: TRBV4-3
clone size: -
J gene: TRBJ2-4
D gene: -
CDR3 DNA: TGCGCCAGCAGCCAAGATTGGACAGCCAGCAAAAACATTCAGTACTTC
CDR3 protein: CASSQDWTASKNIQYF

V gene: TRBV12-3/TRBV12-4
clone size: many
J gene: TRBJ2-7
D gene: TRBD1
CDR3 DNA: TGTGCCAGCAGTTTAAGACAGGGCTTAGCCTACGAGCAGTACTTC
CDR3 protein: CASSLRQGLAYEQYF

V gene: TRBV11-2
clone size: once
J gene: TRBJ2-7
D gene: TRBD1
CDR3 DNA: TGTGCCAGCAGCACCGACAGGGATCCCTCCTACGAGCAGTACTTC
CDR3 protein: CASSTDRDPSYEQYF

V gene: TRBV24-1
clone size: few
J gene: TRBJ2-5
D gene: TRBD1
CDR3 DNA: TGTGCCACCAGTGATTCGGACAGGGAAGGAGAAGAGACCCAGTACTTC
CDR3 protein: CATSDSDREGEETQYF

V gene: TRBV6-5
clone size: few
J gene: TRBJ2-7
D gene: TRBD1
CDR3 DNA: TGTGCCAGCAGTTCCCCGGGGCGGACAGGCTCGGGGGAGCAGTACTTC
CDR3 protein: CASSSPGRTGSGEQYF

V gene: TRBV29-1
clone size: many
J gene: TRBJ1-1
D gene: -
CDR3 DNA: TGCAGCGTTGAAGATCTGAACACTGAAGCTTTCTTT
CDR3 protein: CSVEDLNTEAFF

V gene: TRBV27
clone size: few
J gene: TRBJ1-2
D gene: -
CDR3 DNA: TGTGCCAGCAGTTCGAGTGGATATGGCTACACCTTC
CDR3 protein: CASSSSGYGYTF

V gene: TRBV7-9
clone size: many
J gene: TRBJ2-5
D gene: -
CDR3 DNA: TGTGCCAGCAGCTTAGTAGAAGACAACCAAGAGACCCAGTACTTC
CDR3 protein: CASSLVEDNQETQYF

V gene: TRBV12-3/TRBV12-4
clone size: -
J gene: TRBJ1-1
D gene: -
CDR3 DNA: TGTGCCAGCAGTCCTCACAGGACCAACACTGAAGCTTTCTTT
CDR3 protein: CASSPHRTNTEAFF

V gene: TRBV5-1
clone size: -
J gene: TRBJ2-3
D gene: TRBD1
CDR3 DNA: TGCGCCAGCAGCTCGGGACAGTCCCTTTTTGGGGGTACGCAGTATTTT
CDR3 protein: CASSSGQSLFGGTQYF

V gene: TRBV2
clone size: many
J gene: TRBJ2-7
D gene: TRBD2
CDR3 DNA: TGTGCCAGCGAGACTAGCGGGGGTGCCGAGCAGTACTTC
CDR3 protein: CASETSGGAEQYF

V gene: TRBV10-2
clone size: -
J gene: TRBJ1-4
D gene: -
CDR3 DNA: TGCGCCAGCACCCTGACCCGGGACACTCGAGAAAAACTGTTTTTT
CDR3 protein: CASTLTRDTREKLFF

V gene: TRBV20-1
clone size: few
J gene: TRBJ2-1
D gene: -
CDR3 DNA: TGCAGTGCTAGAGAAGAGAGACAGCAAAATGAGCAGTTCTTC
CDR3 protein: CSAREERQQNEQFF

V gene: TRBV12-3/TRBV12-4
clone size: many
J gene: TRBJ2-6
D gene: -
CDR3 DNA: TGTGCCAGCAGTTTATGGGGGTCTGGGGCCAACGTCCTGACTTTC
CDR3 protein: CASSLWGSGANVLTF

V gene: TRBV20-1
clone size: few
J gene: TRBJ2-1
D gene: TRBD2
CDR3 DNA: TGCAGTGCTAGCGTAGGAGGGGCTAGCGGGGGGGCTGAGCAGTTCTTC
CDR3 protein: CSASVGGASGGAEQFF

V gene: TRBV20-1
clone size: -
J gene: TRBJ1-1
D gene: -
CDR3 DNA: TGCAGTGCTAGAGGGGGCAGCACGAACACTGAAGCTTTCTTT
CDR3 protein: CSARGGSTNTEAFF

V gene: TRBV18
clone size: -
J gene: TRBJ1-5
D gene: -
CDR3 DNA: TGTGCCAGCTCGGCGGACAGCTATAGCAATCAGCCCCAGCATTTT
CDR3 protein: CASSADSYSNQPQHF

V gene: TRBV20-1
clone size: -
J gene: TRBJ1-6
D gene: -
CDR3 DNA: TGCAGTGCTAGAGGAAAGATGGGCCTCTATAATTCACCCCTCCACTTT
CDR3 protein: CSARGKMGLYNSPLHF

V gene: TRBV25-1
clone size: many
J gene: TRBJ2-5
D gene: TRBD2
CDR3 DNA: TGTGCCAGCGAGAAGACTAGCGGGGTAGAGACCCAGTACTTC
CDR3 protein: CASEKTSGVETQYF

V gene: TRBV6-5
clone size: many
J gene: TRBJ2-1
D gene: -
CDR3 DNA: TGTGCCAGCAGTTACTCCCCCGAGACCGCTTCCTACAATGAGCAGTTCTTC
CDR3 protein: CASSYSPETASYNEQFF